The 30 T cell receptor beta chains presented below share a single source sample, sequenced in a study of blood T cells in healthy people across ages. Through a sample-barcoded 5' primer and a J-beta primer mix, a second PCR was run for roughly 7 to 11 cycles. TCRdb fed the 5' RACE reads into MiXCR, producing one record per CDR3 protein. The repertoire includes roughly 720,000 distinct CDR3 sequences, roughly 50% of them detected once, and approximately 40% sits in the top ten. Material: blood. The receptors were sampled from an elderly man in good health.

V and J are TRBV24-1 and TRBJ2-2; 8 bases map to TRBD1. Trimming at V came to 7 bases and at J to 4 bases, leaving 4 bases not matched to a gene. This CDR3 is built from 14 residues. Per the germline V gene, CDR1 is KGHDR and CDR2 is SFDVKD. CDR3 loop: CATRRTGPTGELFF. Written as DNA, the CDR3 is TGTGCCACCAGGAGGACAGGGCCCACCGGGGAGCTGTTTTTT.

This clonotype has only a few counts. The rearrangement joins TRBV4-1 to TRBJ2-5; D not certain. Trimming took off 4 bases at V and 7 bases at J, with 13 bases between the two ends. CDR3 length equals 13 residues. Germline CDR1 reads MGHRA; CDR2 reads YSYEKL. The CDR3 DNA follows: TGCGCCAGCAGCCCAAGCCAGTGGGGGACCCAGTACTTC. This gives the protein CASSPSQWGTQYF.

V is TRBV4-1 and J is TRBJ2-2; weak D call: TRBD2 (7 bases). Germline-derived CDR1 and CDR2 are MGHRA and YSYEKL. V dropped 3 bases and J dropped 4 bases, with 12 bases sitting between them. This CDR3 is built from 15 residues. CDR3 nucleotide sequence: TGCGCCAGCAGCCAGGGGGGGCGCGTCACCGGGGAGCTGTTTTTT. Its translation: CASSQGGRVTGELFF.

The genes are TRBV15 and TRBJ2-5; D is unclear. The closer fit of TRBJ2-7 to the DNA end suggests the J call may be wrong. There are 13 residues in the CDR3. The germline V gene has CDR1 LNHNV and CDR2 YYDKDF (reference sequence). Written as DNA, the CDR3 is TGTGCCACCAGGAAGAGATCAAGCTACGAGCAGTACTTC. Translating it yields CATRKRSSYEQYF.

Only a few counts were recorded for this clonotype. The V call is TRBV29-1, the J call TRBJ2-5; the D is unclear. The CDR3 runs to 11 residues. Deletions cut 4 bases from V and 11 bases from J, with 14 bases between. CDR1 is SQVTM and CDR2 is ANQGSEA in the germline V gene. The CDR3 nucleotides read TGCAGCGTTGTTATGTTGGATGAGCAGTACTTC. It yields the protein CSVVMLDEQYF.

The sample holds a few counts of this clonotype. The gene calls are TRBV7-8 and TRBJ2-5; 12 bases align to TRBD2. This CDR3 is 17 amino acids long. V trimming: 0 bases; J trimming: 11 bases; junction bases outside the gene matches: 13. Germline loops: CDR1 SGHVS, CDR2 FQNEAQ. The CDR3 DNA is TGTGCCAGCAGCTTAGCTCGGCTAGCGGGAGGGGGCAATGAGCAGTACTTC. Residues: CASSLARLAGGGNEQYF.

This clonotype was counted only a few times. This rearrangement joins TRBV5-1 to TRBJ1-5, with D possibly matching TRBD1 (6 bases). V lost 0 bases, J lost 4 bases, and 11 bases lay in between. This CDR3 has 15 residues. The V gene's germline CDR1 is SGHRS and CDR2 YFSETQ. The CDR3 DNA follows: TGCGCCAGCAGCTTGGAGGGGGGTCGAAATCAGCCCCAGCATTTT. This translates into CASSLEGGRNQPQHF.

This clonotype was counted many times. V and J are TRBV29-1 and TRBJ2-5; TRBD2 agrees at 7 bases. Looked up from germline, CDR1 is SQVTM and CDR2 is ANQGSEA. J lost 5 bases, V lost 3 bases, and 3 bases had no gene match. There are 12 residues in the CDR3. CDR3 residues: CSVDDGGETQYF. CDR3 sequence (DNA): TGCAGCGTTGATGACGGGGGGGAGACCCAGTACTTC.

V gene TRBV4-1 combines with J gene TRBJ2-5, with 10 bases that match TRBD2. TRBJ2-7 matches the DNA end more closely, so the J call is doubtful. CDR1 MGHRA and CDR2 YSYEKL come from the germline V gene. This CDR3 is built from 15 residues. The CDR3 DNA sequence: TGCGCCAGCAGCCAAGCATTAGCGGGAGGATACGAGCAGTACTTC. Translating it yields CASSQALAGGYEQYF.

Regarding this clonotype: The junction differs from germline at one of its ends, possibly a read error. The chain uses TRBV3-1 and TRBJ2-1; D gene ambiguous. The CDR3 totals 13 residues. Germline values: CDR1 LGHDT, CDR2 YNNKEL (reference sequence). CDR3 sequence: CASSQDMSDEQFF. The CDR3 DNA reads as TGTGCCAGCAGTCAAGATATGAGCGATGAGCAGTTCTTC.

The V and J genes are TRBV12-3 or TRBV12-4 and TRBJ2-1; D possibly matches TRBD1 or TRBD2 (5 bases each). The CDR3 extends over 15 amino acids. Trimming stripped 5 bases from V and 6 bases from J, with 17 bases between. CDR3 amino acids: CASSPGTSFFNEQFF. CDR3 DNA: TGTGCCAGCAGTCCCGGGACCTCATTCTTCAATGAGCAGTTCTTC.

The CDR3 nucleotides read TGTGCCAGCAGTCGTCAGGGGTTCCCAAAGGATGAGCAGTTCTTC. Translated: CASSRQGFPKDEQFF. V is TRBV6-5 and J is TRBJ2-1, with D possibly TRBD1 on 6 matching bases. The V and J ends lost 5 bases and 8 bases respectively, with 19 bases between them. Germline-derived CDR1 and CDR2 are MNHEY and SVGAGI. There are 15 residues in the CDR3.

This clonotype appeared a few times. The chain couples TRBV21-1 to TRBJ2-7; the DNA was not compared with TRBD1, the D call given in the table. TRBV21-1 represents a pseudogene. The CDR3 runs 14 residues. In DNA form, the CDR3 reads TGTGCCAGCAGCCCCCCGGAAGGGTCAAACGAGCAGTACTTC. This sequence encodes CASSPPEGSNEQYF.

The chain links TRBV28 to TRBJ2-7; 11 bases are a match to TRBD1. There are 12 residues in the CDR3. The germline V gene encodes CDR1 MDHEN and CDR2 SYDVKM. Losses at the gene ends were 2 bases for V and 9 bases for J; bases not matched to a gene: 0. CDR3 bases: TGTGCCAGCAGTTTAGGGACAGGGGGGCAGTACTTC. This translates into CASSLGTGGQYF.

The chain has TRBV7-8 and TRBJ2-5; 12 bases match TRBD1. The germline gives CDR1 SGHVS, CDR2 FQNEAQ. After removal of 1 base from V and 11 bases from J, the junction contained 11 bases not matched to a gene. The CDR3 contains 16 residues. The CDR3 nucleotides are TGTGCCAGCAGCTTAGTCCCGGGACAGGGGGCGCGAGAGCAGTACTTC. It translates to CASSLVPGQGAREQYF.

At least ten counts were recorded for this clonotype. V usage is TRBV5-1 and J usage is TRBJ2-1; D assignment may be TRBD1 or TRBD2 (5 bases each). This CDR3 is built from 16 residues. V lost 0 bases and J lost 2, with 12 bases in between. Germline CDR1 reads SGHRS; CDR2 reads YFSETQ. The CDR3 region has the DNA TGCGCCAGCAGCTTGGCCGGGACCTGGGCCTACAATGAGCAGTTCTTC. As protein: CASSLAGTWAYNEQFF.

V is TRBV6-1 and J is TRBJ2-7; tentatively, D is TRBD1 (6 bases). CDR3 size: 13 residues. Trimming pared 8 bases from V and 2 bases from J, leaving 13 bases between. Germline V gene sequence: CDR1 MNHNS, CDR2 SASEGT. CDR3 in DNA: TGTGCCAGCCAGGGGTCGCCGACCTACGAGCAGTACTTC. It codes for CASQGSPTYEQYF.

The CDR3 sequence: CASSQTLAGQETQYF. CDR3 bases: TGCGCCAGCAGCCAAACGTTAGCGGGACAAGAGACCCAGTACTTC. The chain links TRBV4-1 to TRBJ2-5, with TRBD2 identical over 8 bases. The CDR3 is 15 residues long. The V segment lost 2 bases and the J segment 2 bases; nucleotides outside the gene matches: 4. Germline CDR1 MGHRA, CDR2 YSYEKL.

The chain links TRBV6-5 to TRBJ2-1, with TRBD1 matching over 7 bases. CDR3 length: 16 residues. J was trimmed by 3 bases and V by 6 bases; bases with no gene match: 11. Germline V lookup: CDR1 MNHEY, CDR2 SVGAGI. The chain's CDR3 is CASSPFPGQSYNEQFF. CDR3 coding DNA: TGTGCCAGCAGCCCTTTCCCGGGACAGAGCTACAATGAGCAGTTCTTC.

V is TRBV12-3 or TRBV12-4 and J is TRBJ2-5, with D hard to call. The CDR3 sequence is 14 residues long. The ends were cut back, 0 bases at V and 3 bases at J, with 8 bases in the middle. The CDR3 bases are TGTGCCAGCAGTTTAGCTGGTCAGGAAGAGACCCAGTACTTC. As protein: CASSLAGQEETQYF.

The chain recombines TRBV28 with TRBJ2-7; 7 bases match TRBD2. Per the germline V gene, CDR1 is MDHEN and CDR2 is SYDVKM. This CDR3 is built from 14 residues. The V segment lost 6 bases and the J segment 1 base; nucleotides outside the gene matches: 6. CDR3 bases: TGTGCCAGCAGGGCGGGGGATTTTTCCTACGAGCAGTACTTC. Its protein is CASRAGDFSYEQYF.

A few counts support this clonotype. DNA for the CDR3: TGTGCCAGCAGCTTTGCTGGCAACACCTACGAGCAGTACTTC. Translating gives CASSFAGNTYEQYF. V gene TRBV7-8 combines with J gene TRBJ2-7; D is undetermined. Germline CDR1 SGHVS, CDR2 FQNEAQ. V was trimmed by 3 bases and J by 2 bases, leaving 11 bases between them. The CDR3 sequence is 14 residues long.

V and J are TRBV6-1 and TRBJ2-4; possibly TRBD2 for D (7 bases). TRBJ2-7 explains the end of the DNA better; the J call may be wrong. This CDR3 contains 16 residues. The germline V gene encodes CDR1 MNHNS and CDR2 SASEGT. The CDR3 nucleotides read TGTGCCAGCAGTGAAGCCCACGGGGAGGGGGGCCACGAGCAGTACTTC. It yields the protein CASSEAHGEGGHEQYF.

The rearrangement joins TRBV7-2 to TRBJ1-5; 7 nucleotides align to TRBD1. The V gene's germline CDR1 is SGHTA and CDR2 FQGNSA. CDR3 length equals 15 residues. V lost 0 bases and J lost 3; bases outside the gene matches: 2. The CDR3 protein is CASSLADRANQPQHF. CDR3 sequence (DNA): TGTGCCAGCAGCTTAGCTGACAGGGCCAATCAGCCCCAGCATTTT.

This chain connects TRBV24-1 to TRBJ2-3; D is undetermined. The V gene's germline CDR1 is KGHDR and CDR2 SFDVKD. V lost 3 bases, J lost 6 bases, and 12 bases lay in between. There are 14 residues in the CDR3. CDR3 amino acids: CATSDPDPRDTQYF. Written as DNA, the CDR3 is TGTGCCACCAGTGATCCGGACCCGAGGGATACGCAGTATTTT.

The chain links TRBV7-9 to TRBJ2-2; the D gene is possibly TRBD2 (6 bases). The length of the CDR3 is 16 residues. Germline V gene sequence: CDR1 SEHNR, CDR2 FQNEAQ (reference sequence). Trimming shortened V by 3 bases and J by 2 bases, and 13 bases separated the two germline ends. The CDR3 DNA reads TGTGCCAGCAGCTTTGGGGGTAGCGGTAACACCGGGGAGCTGTTTTTT. It codes for CASSFGGSGNTGELFF. The full variable domain, with the rest looked up from reference TRBV7-9 and TRBJ2-2, is DTGVSQNPRHKITKRGQNVTFRCDPISEHNRLYWYRQTLGQGPEFLTYFQNEAQLEKSRLLSDRFSAERPKGSFSTLEIQRTEQGDSAMYLCASSFGGSGNTGELFFGEGSRLTVL.

CDR3 coding DNA: TGCAGCGTTGAAGTGTCCGGGAACGAGCAGTACTTC. It encodes CSVEVSGNEQYF. The V call is TRBV29-1, the J call TRBJ2-7; D possibly corresponds to TRBD2 (5 bases). The germline V gene encodes CDR1 SQVTM and CDR2 ANQGSEA. The V and J ends lost 1 base and 5 bases respectively, with 9 bases between them. The CDR3 covers 12 residues.

Only a few counts were recorded for this clonotype. The CDR3 DNA sequence: TGCGCCAGCAGCTTGGAAGGGATTGCCGGAAATGAGCAGTTCTTC. Translated: CASSLEGIAGNEQFF. The chain employs TRBV5-1 and TRBJ2-1, with D unresolved. Trimming stripped 0 bases from V and 7 bases from J, with 14 bases between. This CDR3 spans 15 amino acids. Germline CDR1 SGHRS, CDR2 YFSETQ.

The J gene is TRBJ2-1, the V gene TRBV9; 12 bases agree with TRBD2. V gave up 0 bases and J gave up 9 bases; unmatched junction bases: 4. The CDR3 contains 15 residues. Germline loops: CDR1 SGDLS, CDR2 YYNGEE. The CDR3 region has the DNA TGTGCCAGCAGCGTAGCTCTAGCGGGAGGGCTTGAGCAGTTCTTC. Amino acids: CASSVALAGGLEQFF.

CDR3 in amino acids: CASRPKAGGPYNEQFF. For the CDR3, the DNA is TGTGCCAGCAGACCAAAAGCGGGAGGGCCCTACAATGAGCAGTTCTTC. The chain joins TRBV3-1 to TRBJ2-1; 10 bases are a match to TRBD2. V gave up 6 bases and J gave up 2 bases; unmatched junction bases: 7. This CDR3 has 16 residues. The germline V gene encodes CDR1 LGHDT and CDR2 YNNKEL (reference sequence).